The T cell receptor (beta chain) described here comes from a study of T-cell memory formation after mild COVID-19. Background on the study: In these data, TCR clusters were largely donor specific.

TCRdb processed the 5' RACE reads anew with MiXCR; each CDR3 protein has one entry. The data hold hundreds of thousands of distinct CDR3 sequences, with around a quarter observed a single time. General study points: Clones from the second wave (peaking day 37) had unconfirmed SARS-CoV-2 specificity. The CD4+ clones that contracted clustered mainly within CM and EM, and the CD8+ clones concentrated in EMRA.

As regards this clonotype: Its target is unknown.

The specimen was PBMCs or a T cell subset sorted from them (not recorded which). This TCR came from an adult woman who had mild COVID-19 (a few samples of this study predate the infection). Cell type and time point are not known.

CDR3 nucleotide sequence: TGTGCCAGCAGTCGCGGACAGGGGGCTGAAGCTTTCTTT. This sequence encodes CASSRGQGAEAFF. The chain couples TRBV2 to TRBJ1-1; 10 nucleotides match TRBD1. After removal of 5 bases from V and 6 bases from J, the junction contained 3 bases not matched to a gene. Germline CDR1 and CDR2: SNHLY and FYNNEI. This CDR3 comprises 13 residues.